The 30 T cell receptor beta chains below come from one sample, sequenced in a study of Graves' ophthalmopathy and Graves' hyperthyroidism. As the template, RNA transcripts were used to amplify TCR beta CDR3 regions. Scientists carried out first-round RT-PCR using HTBI primers and then a second-round multiplex PCR. TCRdb redid the calling of the multiplex PCR reads with MiXCR, one entry per CDR3 protein. The sample shows approximately 1.2 million distinct CDR3 sequences, 35% to 40% of them seen only once. Sequenced input: peripheral blood or thyroid tissue (not recorded which). The receptors come from an adult man with Graves' hyperthyroidism.

V usage is TRBV7-2 and J usage is TRBJ1-1, with TRBD1 matching over 7 bases. V shed 8 bases, J shed 1 base, and the junction held 4 bases outside the gene matches. Germline V gene sequence: CDR1 SGHTA, CDR2 FQGNSA. The CDR3 spans 13 residues. CDR3 region: CASLGDRNTEAFF. The CDR3 DNA follows: TGTGCCAGCCTAGGGGACAGGAACACTGAAGCTTTCTTT. The whole variable domain, filled in from reference TRBV7-2 and TRBJ1-1, reads GAGVSQSPSNKVTEKGKDVELRCDPISGHTALYWYRQSLGQGLEFLIYFQGNSAPDKSGLPSDRFSAERTGGSVSTLTIQRTQQEDSAVYLCASLGDRNTEAFFGQGTRLTVV.

The chain has TRBV7-9 and TRBJ1-2; a weak D match, TRBD1 (5 bases). This CDR3 spans 15 amino acids. V lost 2 bases and J lost 6, with 16 bases in between. The germline V gene has CDR1 SEHNR and CDR2 FQNEAQ (reference sequence). The CDR3: CASSLPGHPNDGYTF. The CDR3 nucleotides are TGTGCCAGCAGCTTACCTGGACATCCCAACGATGGCTACACCTTC. Full variable domain (missing parts from reference TRBV7-9 and TRBJ1-2): DTGVSQNPRHKITKRGQNVTFRCDPISEHNRLYWYRQTLGQGPEFLTYFQNEAQLEKSRLLSDRFSAERPKGSFSTLEIQRTEQGDSAMYLCASSLPGHPNDGYTFGSGTRLTVV.

This clonotype was detected ten times or more. The chain is built from TRBV12-3 or TRBV12-4 and TRBJ1-2; tentatively, D is TRBD1 (6 bases). V shed 4 bases and J shed 1 base, with 10 bases lying between them. This CDR3 spans 14 amino acids. The chain's CDR3 is CASSSGQNNYGYTF. DNA for the CDR3: TGTGCCAGCAGTTCGGGACAAAATAACTATGGCTACACCTTC.

Details on this clonotype: The junction does not match germline at one end; this may be a read error. The chain links TRBV29-1 to TRBJ2-2, with D possibly being TRBD1 (7 bases). Germline V lookup: CDR1 SQVTM, CDR2 ANQGSEA. This CDR3 contains 14 residues. For the CDR3, the DNA is TGCAGCGGGGTGGAGGGGGCGAACACCGGGGAGCTGTCTTGG. This gives the protein CSGVEGANTGELSW.

V gene TRBV29-1 combines with J gene TRBJ2-5; TRBD1 is a possible D gene (7 bases). V was cut by 6 bases and J by 4 bases, with 18 bases left in between. This CDR3 comprises 14 residues. Per germline, CDR1 SQVTM and CDR2 ANQGSEA. The CDR3 DNA reads TGCAGCGTCTATACAGGAGGGGGCTCAGAGACCCAGTACTTC. Translated: CSVYTGGGSETQYF.

This clonotype was seen a few times. V is TRBV5-1 and J is TRBJ1-2, with TRBD1 matching 8 bases. CDR1 and CDR2 (germline): SGHRS, YFSETQ. V lost 4 bases to trimming and J lost 6 bases; unmatched junction nucleotides: 8. The CDR3 is made up of 14 amino acids. CDR3 DNA sequence: TGCGCCAGCAGCGAGTTGACAGGGGTGGATGGCTACACCTTC. It is translated as CASSELTGVDGYTF.

This clonotype was counted at least ten times. The CDR3 is CASSQAGGNTGELFF. The CDR3 DNA is TGTGCCAGCAGCCAAGCTGGGGGTAACACCGGGGAGCTGTTTTTT. The V gene is TRBV14, the J gene TRBJ2-2; D could derive from TRBD1 or TRBD2 (5 bases each). CDR1 SGHDN and CDR2 FVKESK come from the germline V gene. There are 15 residues in the CDR3. V dropped 1 base and J dropped 2 bases, with 8 bases sitting between them.

This clonotype has a count of ten or more. The chain recombines TRBV24-1 with TRBJ1-1; 7 positions match TRBD1. With 2 bases clipped from V and 7 bases from J, the junction kept 3 bases outside the gene matches. This CDR3 spans 13 amino acids. In germline, CDR1 is KGHDR, CDR2 SFDVKD. As DNA, the CDR3 is TGTGCCACCAGTGATTCGAACAGGGGTGAAGCTTTCTTT. Its protein is CATSDSNRGEAFF.

At least ten counts were recorded for this clonotype. The chain couples TRBV7-9 to TRBJ2-7; 9 bases match TRBD2. V trimming: 0 bases; J trimming: 3 bases; junction bases outside the gene matches: 3. The length of the CDR3 is 15 residues. Germline V CDR1 and CDR2: SEHNR, FQNEAQ (reference sequence). For the CDR3, the DNA is TGTGCCAGCAGCTTAGCCGGGACTAGCAGCTACGAGCAGTACTTC. Its protein product is CASSLAGTSSYEQYF.

As to this clonotype: This may be a read error, as it is one base from a much larger clone. Because the CDR3 is missing its conserved closing phenylalanine or tryptophan, this is likely a read error. Because the CDR3's place on the DNA is in doubt, the DNA is left out and the CDR3 is given as listed by TCRdb. J is TRBJ1-1 and V is TRBV10-3. The CDR3 is 11 residues long, counting both termini. Germline CDR1 reads ENHRY; CDR2 reads SYGVKD. CDR3 in amino acids: CAISEAWTQSY.

This clonotype was observed at least ten times. This chain connects TRBV7-2 to TRBJ1-1; 7 bases agree with TRBD1. The CDR3 is 15 residues long. The germline CDR1 and CDR2 sequences are SGHTA and FQGNSA. The V gene end was trimmed by 5 bases and the J gene end by 2 bases; junction bases not matched to a gene: 8. CDR3 region: CASSPAGTVNTEAFF. In DNA form, the CDR3 reads TGTGCCAGCAGCCCAGCAGGGACAGTTAACACTGAAGCTTTCTTT. The variable domain in full, completed from reference TRBV7-2 and TRBJ1-1, reads GAGVSQSPSNKVTEKGKDVELRCDPISGHTALYWYRQSLGQGLEFLIYFQGNSAPDKSGLPSDRFSAERTGGSVSTLTIQRTQQEDSAVYLCASSPAGTVNTEAFFGQGTRLTVV.

This clonotype was detected many times. The chain joins TRBV4-3 to TRBJ1-2; D is undetermined. V lost 0 bases and J 0 bases, leaving 8 bases between the germline ends. Looked up from germline, CDR1 is LGHNA and CDR2 is YSLEER. This CDR3 region has 15 residues. CDR3 in amino acids: CASSQDLGPNYGYTF. The CDR3 bases are TGCGCCAGCAGCCAAGATCTGGGTCCTAACTATGGCTACACCTTC.

This sequence joins TRBV7-2 and TRBJ2-5; no reliable D call. Germline values: CDR1 SGHTA, CDR2 FQGNSA. This CDR3 comprises 13 residues. The ends were cut back, 5 bases at V and 3 bases at J, with 10 bases in the middle. The CDR3 nucleotides are TGTGCCAGCAGCCCGGGCCATGAAGAGACCCAGTACTTC. Its translation: CASSPGHEETQYF. The full variable domain, with the rest looked up from reference TRBV7-2 and TRBJ2-5, is GAGVSQSPSNKVTEKGKDVELRCDPISGHTALYWYRQSLGQGLEFLIYFQGNSAPDKSGLPSDRFSAERTGGSVSTLTIQRTQQEDSAVYLCASSPGHEETQYFGPGTRLLVL.

The genes are TRBV25-1 and TRBJ1-2; D is perhaps TRBD1 (6 bases). This CDR3 is 14 amino acids long. In germline, CDR1 is MGHDK, CDR2 SYGVNS. The V gene lost 4 bases and the J gene lost 3 bases, with 12 bases spanning the gap. Here the CDR3 DNA reads TGTGCCAGCAGTGGGACAGCTAATTACTATGGCTACACCTTC. Its translation: CASSGTANYYGYTF.

The V gene is TRBV6-5, the J gene TRBJ2-7, with D perhaps TRBD1 (5 bases). With 0 bases removed from V and 5 bases from J, the gap between germline ends came to 14 bases. Germline CDR1 is MNHEY and CDR2 is SVGAGI. This CDR3 comprises 15 residues. CDR3 amino acids: CASSYSVQGMDEQYF. The CDR3 bases are TGTGCCAGCAGTTACTCTGTCCAGGGCATGGACGAGCAGTACTTC.

This clonotype was seen only a few times. The chain links TRBV4-3 to TRBJ2-5; 14 bases are a match to TRBD2. This CDR3 has 17 amino acids. The V and J ends lost 3 bases and 5 bases, in that order; junction bases with no gene match: 8. CDR1 and CDR2 (germline): LGHNA, YSLEER. The CDR3 here is CASSQTSGGAMVETQYF. The DNA for the CDR3 is TGCGCCAGCAGCCAGACTAGCGGGGGGGCGATGGTCGAGACCCAGTACTTC.

Remarks on this clonotype: The junction departs from the called germline gene at one end, perhaps through a read error. The rearrangement uses TRBV29-1 and TRBJ1-6, with D perhaps matching TRBD1 (5 bases). The CDR3 is made up of 14 amino acids. CDR1 SQVTM and CDR2 ANQGSEA come from the germline V gene. The DNA for the CDR3 is TGCAGCCTGGGGGGAGCCGGGTATAGTTCACCCCTCCACTTT. This translates into CSLGGAGYSSPLHF. The full variable domain, with the rest looked up from reference TRBV29-1 and TRBJ1-6, is SAVISQKPSRDICQRGTSLTIQCQVDSQVTMMFWYRQQPGQSLTLIATANQGSEATYESGFVIDKFPISRPNLTFSTLTVSNMSPEDSSIYLCSLGGAGYSSPLHFGNGTRLTVT.

A few counts support this clonotype. The chain is built from TRBV3-1 and TRBJ1-6, with D possibly TRBD1 on 6 matching bases. The CDR3 is made up of 15 amino acids. Germline V CDR1 and CDR2: LGHDT, YNNKEL (reference sequence). The V and J ends lost 3 bases and 7 bases respectively, with 13 bases between them. The CDR3 DNA sequence: TGTGCCAGCAGCCACACGGACAGCATCAATTCACCCCTCCACTTT. It specifies CASSHTDSINSPLHF.

This clonotype has a handful of counts. The chain combines TRBV7-2 with TRBJ2-2, with 9 positions matching TRBD2. Germline V gene data show CDR1 as SGHTA and CDR2 as FQGNSA. Trimming at V came to 3 bases and at J to 0 bases, leaving 5 bases not matched to a gene. CDR3 length equals 17 residues. The CDR3 nucleotides are TGTGCCAGCAGCTTTCCTAGCGGGACCCCGAACACCGGGGAGCTGTTTTTT. Its translation is CASSFPSGTPNTGELFF.

The chain carries TRBV7-9 and TRBJ1-3; D possibly corresponds to TRBD1 (5 bases). The V gene's germline CDR1 is SEHNR and CDR2 FQNEAQ (reference sequence). This CDR3 region has 14 residues. V shed 3 bases and J shed 3 bases, with 9 bases lying between them. The chain's CDR3 is CASSFEGLGNTIYF. The CDR3 DNA sequence: TGTGCCAGCAGCTTCGAGGGGCTTGGAAACACCATATATTTT.

This clonotype was observed a few times. The CDR3 DNA reads TGTGCCAGCAGCCCTAAGACAGGTATTAGCAATCAGCCCCAGCATTTT. It specifies CASSPKTGISNQPQHF. The chain joins TRBV7-2 to TRBJ1-5, with a weak D call TRBD1 (6 bases). The ends were cut back, 5 bases at V and 0 bases at J, with 14 bases in the middle. The germline gives CDR1 SGHTA, CDR2 FQGNSA. The CDR3 covers 16 residues.

This clonotype appeared a few times. The rearrangement links TRBV29-1 to TRBJ1-1, with 9 positions matching TRBD1. The CDR3 has 17 amino acids. Germline V gives CDR1 SQVTM, CDR2 ANQGSEA. Germline trimming cut 4 bases from V and 4 bases from J; bases unmatched to any gene: 16. This CDR3 reads CSVVSGTGHVGSTEAFF. The CDR3 DNA is TGCAGCGTTGTTTCTGGGACAGGGCATGTAGGGAGCACTGAAGCTTTCTTT.

At least ten counts were recorded for this clonotype. J is TRBJ2-5 and V is TRBV29-1, with 7 bases aligning to TRBD2. The CDR3 totals 14 residues. Looked up from germline, CDR1 is SQVTM and CDR2 is ANQGSEA. The trim removed 5 bases at V and 1 base at J, leaving 7 bases unmatched. The DNA for the CDR3 is TGCAGCGTTCCGACGACTAGCAGCCAAGAGACCCAGTACTTC. This gives the protein CSVPTTSSQETQYF.

The chain employs TRBV7-9 and TRBJ1-3; 8 nucleotides match TRBD1. With 4 bases clipped from V and 8 bases from J, the junction kept 10 bases outside the gene matches. Germline-derived CDR1 and CDR2 are SEHNR and FQNEAQ (reference sequence). The CDR3 sequence is 15 residues long. CDR3 DNA: TGTGCCAGCAGCTCCGACAGGGGACATGGCTACACCATATATTTT. Translating gives CASSSDRGHGYTIYF. Full variable domain (outside the CDR3, taken from reference TRBV7-9 and TRBJ1-3): DTGVSQNPRHKITKRGQNVTFRCDPISEHNRLYWYRQTLGQGPEFLTYFQNEAQLEKSRLLSDRFSAERPKGSFSTLEIQRTEQGDSAMYLCASSSDRGHGYTIYFGEGSWLTVV.

The chain couples TRBV19 to TRBJ1-5; D remains unclear. CDR3 length: 13 amino acids. V was clipped by 3 bases and J by 14 bases, with 17 bases between them. Germline V CDR1 and CDR2: LNHDA, SQIVND (reference sequence). The CDR3 here is CASSMVGGSYEHF. Written as DNA, the CDR3 is TGTGCCAGTAGTATGGTAGGTGGAAGCTACGAGCATTTT. Using reference TRBV19 and TRBJ1-5 for the parts outside the CDR3, the full variable domain is DGGITQSPKYLFRKEGQNVTLSCEQNLNHDAMYWYRQDPGQGLRLIYYSQIVNDFQKGDIAEGYSVSREKKESFPLTVTSAQKNPTAFYLCASSMVGGSYEHFGDGTRLSIL.

This clonotype was seen just once. This chain connects TRBV25-1 to TRBJ2-5, with no clear D. Germline V lookup: CDR1 MGHDK, CDR2 SYGVNS. V was shortened by 5 bases and J by 4 bases, with 11 bases between the two germline ends. The CDR3 totals 13 residues. CDR3 loop: CASSWGSSETQYF. The CDR3 coding sequence is TGTGCCAGCAGTTGGGGTTCTTCAGAGACCCAGTACTTC.

This clonotype has more than one count but fewer than ten. The chain carries TRBV12-3 or TRBV12-4 and TRBJ1-6, with TRBD1 matching 9 bases. Trimming at V came to 9 bases and at J to 1 base, leaving 10 bases not matched to a gene. The CDR3 has 17 residues. CDR3 DNA sequence: TGTGCCAGTAATTACCGGGACAGGGTTTCCTATAATTCACCCCTCCACTTT. Its protein product is CASNYRDRVSYNSPLHF.

This clonotype was found a few times. J is TRBJ1-4 and V is TRBV6-6; D not certain. The V gene lost 7 bases and the J gene lost 5 bases, with 8 bases spanning the gap. CDR3 size: 12 residues. Germline-derived CDR1 and CDR2 are MNHNY and SVGAGI (reference sequence). This CDR3 reads CASKFSNEKLFF. The DNA for the CDR3 is TGTGCCAGCAAGTTTTCGAATGAAAAACTGTTTTTT.

This chain links TRBV7-8 with TRBJ1-5, with D hard to call. The CDR3 runs to 15 residues. CDR1 and CDR2 (germline): SGHVS, FQNEAQ. V was cut by 5 bases and J by 9 bases, with 20 bases left in between. CDR3 protein: CASSLPGRRRWPQHF. As DNA, the CDR3 is TGTGCCAGCAGCCTACCTGGACGGCGGCGGTGGCCCCAGCATTTT.

This clonotype was seen at least ten times. The chain uses TRBV5-1 and TRBJ2-7, with D tentatively TRBD1 (6 bases). This CDR3 has 14 amino acids. V was shortened by 3 bases and J by 1 base, with 11 bases between the two germline ends. Germline V gives CDR1 SGHRS, CDR2 YFSETQ. DNA for the CDR3: TGCGCCAGCAGCTCACAGGGTCCTTCCTACGAGCAGTACTTC. It is translated as CASSSQGPSYEQYF.